This T cell receptor (beta chain) was identified in a study of T cell responses to AZD1222 COVID-19 vaccine. The repertoire was sequenced with immunoSEQ multiplex PCR; TCRdb's copy has only in-frame clones and lacks some. This table holds 60,000 to 75,000 clones, more than 65% found once. The germline CDR1 and CDR2 sequences are SNHLY and FYNNEI. The CDR3 has 17 residues. The V and J ends lost 6 bases and 2 bases respectively, with 20 bases between them. Findings of the study overall: Clonal diversity may have been underestimated, and the donors were mostly white British, with more females than males.

For this clone: What it recognizes is unknown.

Here the sequenced sample was peripheral blood, taken on day 0 of AZD1222 vaccination. The TCR comes from an adult in good health. The chain is built from TRBV2 and TRBJ1-5, with TRBD1 as a possible D gene (5 bases). The chain's CDR3 is CASRQGRQSGGNQPQHF. The CDR3 region has the DNA TGTGCCAGCAGGCAGGGCAGGCAATCGGGGGGCAATCAGCCCCAGCATTTT.